These T cell receptor beta chains were read from a single sample in a study of human T cells and chemical hapten exposure. TCRdb passed the RACE reads through MiXCR, listing each CDR3 protein once. This sample has tens of thousands of distinct CDR3 sequences, with over 3.5% found just once. The sample was whole blood. These receptors all come from a female donor in good health. Some clones in this sample may be carry-over from other donors' samples. Both conserved end residues are part of each CDR3. A D gene is named only where the DNA matches it firmly. Rows give clone size only sometimes, using once, few, many, or a class for an expanded clone.

12,many,.,TRBV29-1,TRBJ2-1,TGCAGCGCCGTGAGGACAGACAATGAGCAGTTCTTC,CSAVRTDNEQFF
17,many,TRBD2,TRBV4-2,TRBJ2-5,TGTGCCAGCAGCTCCACTAGCGGGTGGGGGTACCAAGAGACCCAGTACTTC,CASSSTSGWGYQETQYF
15,many,.,TRBV6-2/TRBV6-3,TRBJ2-1,TGTGCCAGCAGTTACGGCGGGGGCTCAGGAAATGAGCAGTTCTTC,CASSYGGGSGNEQFF
13,many,.,TRBV12-3/TRBV12-4,TRBJ2-1,TGTGCCAGCAGTTATACCGTCTCGGGTGAGCAGTTCTTC,CASSYTVSGEQFF
13,few,.,TRBV7-2,TRBJ1-4,TGTGCCAGCAGCTTATCGAGGTTGGCAGAACTGTTTTTT,CASSLSRLAELFF
15,few,TRBD1,TRBV2,TRBJ1-5,TGTGCCAGCAGTAAGACAGGGGGCTCCAATCAGCCCCAGCATTTT,CASSKTGGSNQPQHF
12,many,.,TRBV20-1,TRBJ2-1,TGCAGTGCTCCCCGGGGGACTCATGAGCAGTTCTTC,CSAPRGTHEQFF
14,few,.,TRBV7-6,TRBJ2-3,TGTGCCAGCAGCTTAGCTGGAAAGGGGGATACGCAGTATTTT,CASSLAGKGDTQYF
17,.,.,TRBV7-3,TRBJ2-1,TGTGCCAGCAGCTTAATCGCCGGGGGGCTAAAGTGCTATGAGCAGTTCTTC,CASSLIAGGLKCYEQFF
16,many,.,TRBV5-5,TRBJ1-1,TGTGCCAGCAGCGTCTCCGAGGGACACACTAACACTGAAGCTTTCTTT,CASSVSEGHTNTEAFF
20,few,.,TRBV12-3/TRBV12-4,TRBJ2-6,TGTGCCAGCAGTGGATTAGCTTGGGATCCTCCGTCCTCTGGGGCCAACGTCCTGACTTTC,CASSGLAWDPPSSGANVLTF
13,.,TRBD1,TRBV6-1,TRBJ1-5,TGTGCCAGCAGTGCGACAGGGTGGCAGCCCCAGCATTTT,CASSATGWQPQHF
12,many,.,TRBV21-1,TRBJ1-1,TGTGCCAGCAGCAAAGCGCGACCTGAAGCTTTCTTT,CASSKARPEAFF
18,few,.,TRBV27,TRBJ1-5,TGTGCCAGCAGTTTAAAGGGGTCCCTTTCAGGGGGCAATCAGCCCCAGCATTTT,CASSLKGSLSGGNQPQHF
14,many,.,TRBV25-1,TRBJ2-3,TGTGCCAGCAGTGAATATCCGAACACAGATACGCAGTATTTT,CASSEYPNTDTQYF
14,many,TRBD1,TRBV12-3/TRBV12-4,TRBJ2-3,TGTGCCAGCAGTTTAACAGGGGACACAGATACGCAGTATTTT,CASSLTGDTDTQYF
15,many,.,TRBV3-1,TRBJ2-3,TGTGCCAGCAGCCAAGGCGGGGAGAACACAGATACGCAGTATTTT,CASSQGGENTDTQYF
14,few,.,TRBV9,TRBJ1-3,TGTGCCAGCAGCGTAGCCCTAGAGGGGTTGACCATATATTTT,CASSVALEGLTIYF
17,many,TRBD1,TRBV6-5,TRBJ2-3,TGTGCCAGCAGTTACAGGGGGCGGCCTGTTAGCACAGATACGCAGTATTTT,CASSYRGRPVSTDTQYF
16,many,.,TRBV4-2,TRBJ1-4,TGTGCCAGCAGCCAAGAAGACAGCGCTACTAATGAAAAACTGTTTTTT,CASSQEDSATNEKLFF
16,many,.,TRBV11-2,TRBJ1-4,TGTGCCAGCAGCACTTACGACAGCTTAACTAATGAAAAACTGTTTTTT,CASSTYDSLTNEKLFF
15,many,.,TRBV7-2,TRBJ2-2,TGTGCCAGCACCCCCCCGGGACCGAACACCGGGGAGCTGTTTTTT,CASTPPGPNTGELFF
19,many,TRBD1,TRBV6-1,TRBJ1-1,TGTGCCAGCAGTGAATTGGTAGGGACAGGTAGTCGTGGGGACACTGAAGCTTTCTTT,CASSELVGTGSRGDTEAFF
16,many,.,TRBV6-2/TRBV6-3,TRBJ1-2,TGTGCCAGCAGTTACCCTTGGGGAGGGAATAACTATGGCTACACCTTC,CASSYPWGGNNYGYTF
16,few,.,TRBV11-2,TRBJ2-3,TGTGCCAGCAGCTTAGTATGGGGATTGTCCACAGATACGCAGTATTTT,CASSLVWGLSTDTQYF
13,many,.,TRBV7-7,TRBJ2-5,TGTGCTAGCAGCCGGGACGTGATTGAGACCCAGTACTTC,CASSRDVIETQYF
15,many,.,TRBV5-5,TRBJ2-5,TGTGCCAGCAGCCGTGACGGAGGCCCCGGTGTCATCCAGTACTTC,CASSRDGGPGVIQYF
15,.,.,TRBV3-1,TRBJ1-3,TGTGCCAGCAGCCAAGAGGGTGGAACTGGAAACACCATATATTTT,CASSQEGGTGNTIYF
15,many,TRBD1,TRBV27,TRBJ2-2,TGTGCCAGCAGTACCAGGGACAGGGAGACCGGGGAGCTGTTTTTT,CASSTRDRETGELFF
16,many,.,TRBV7-9,TRBJ1-4,TGTGCCAGCAGCTTGGATGGGGGGGCGCGTGTTGAAAAACTGTTTTTT,CASSLDGGARVEKLFF
12,many,.,TRBV10-3,TRBJ1-2,TGTGCCATCACCGTCGGGGACTATGGCTACACCTTC,CAITVGDYGYTF
13,many,TRBD2,TRBV3-1,TRBJ2-3,TGTGCCAGCAGCCGGGGACTACCAGATACGCAGTATTTT,CASSRGLPDTQYF
15,many,TRBD1,TRBV7-3,TRBJ2-2,TGTGCCAGCAGCTCGCAGACAGGGGGGACCGGGGAGCTGTTTTTT,CASSSQTGGTGELFF
12,many,.,TRBV20-1,TRBJ1-1,TGCAGTGCCGGCTCCCCGGGCACTGAAGCTTTCTTT,CSAGSPGTEAFF
15,many,.,TRBV5-4,TRBJ2-5,TGTGCCAGCAGCCGCGCCACAGGGCTCCTGGAGACCCAGTACTTC,CASSRATGLLETQYF